The TCR beta chain described here comes from a study of blood T cell repertoires in COVID-19 (dated by TCRdb to about 2020). A note on the overall study: Collaborator samples came from the United States, Italy and Spain and covered acute and convalescent phases of COVID-19. The material from the prospective study consisted of cDNA or gDNA derived from T cells, B-cell-depleted T cells, or PBMCs. The dataset comprised deeply sampled blood TCRbeta repertoires from subjects exposed to, actively infected with, or recovered from COVID-19. The repertoires were released in a freely available public database meant as a resource for research on the immune response to SARS-CoV-2. Samples came from the ongoing ImmuneRACE study (first 160 participants) plus 1,254 subjects from 6 global collaborators. Sample metadata almost always included a de-identified subject ID, COVID-19 status, age in years and sex. Where available, HLA class I and class II types were obtained from metadata supplied by the sample provider rather than from assay-based typing. Study-wide findings and limitations: How much clinical and demographic metadata was included differed by source and by participant, and the metadata was provided uncurated.

Comment on this clone: No cognate antigen has been identified for it. No per-base quality is available; no much larger clone lies one base away.

Another Seattle source contributed samples from volunteer blood donors who had recovered from COVID-19. Whole blood was collected in K2EDTA tubes by collaborating institutions according to the institutions' own protocols. For TCRbeta analysis, collaborators shipped samples as frozen whole blood, isolated PBMCs, or DNA extracted from either of those sample types. TCRbeta CDR3 regions were amplified from genomic DNA by means of the immunoSEQ Assay, a bias-controlled multiplex PCR. The published analysis was carried out like this. Within the assay, amplification of reference gene primers was used to estimate how many nucleated cells each sample contained. To quantify the absolute abundance of each unique TCRbeta CDR3 rearrangement, sequence reads were collapsed and filtered. For each sample, productive Simpson clonality was calculated by taking the square root of Simpson's diversity index across productive rearrangements. The clones in this table, taken by TCRdb from immuneACCESS, are in-frame only. Not every clone is retained; where verified, under half of the shortfall comes from an unresolved V gene, and the cause of the rest is unknown. V and J calls and clone size come straight from that table; D and trimming were deduced from the DNA. This sample is represented by a few hundred thousand clones; 75% to 85% of them were singletons. Jointly, the top ten make up over 2% of the sample.

The CDR3 starts with the cysteine, ends with the phenylalanine, and has 14 residues. Just the 42-base CDR3 DNA is kept, in frame starting at base 1. The germline V and J ends show losses of 3 bases and 7 bases respectively, and no gene match explains 3 bases of the junction. As encoded in the germline V gene, CDR1 is LGHNA while CDR2 is YSLEER. The sequenced sample was peripheral blood. This clonotype was obtained from a man aged 40-49 years who had recovered from COVID-19. The receptor chain draws on TRBV4-3 and TRBJ1-2, with 12 bases in between that match TRBD1. The CDR3: CASSHRDRGPGYTF. The DNA sequence is TGCGCCAGCAGCCACCGGGACAGGGGGCCTGGCTACACCTTC.